The rows below give T cell receptor beta chains drawn from one sample of a study of blood T cell repertoires in COVID-19. Sequencing used immunoSEQ multiplex PCR; TCRdb keeps in-frame clones, though not all of them. The sample carries about 170,000 clones, 80% to 90% recorded once. Sequencing input: peripheral blood. All receptors come from a woman of 80 years or more with COVID-19, enrolled during active disease. Both conserved end residues are part of each CDR3. The D gene is left open where the match is weak. Clone size is not always given. Where it is, it says once, few, many or a class for expanded clones.

TRBJ1-3 | TRBV28 | NA | NA | TGTGCCACCACCGGCGGGAGGCCCTCTGGAAACACCATATATTTT | CATTGGRPSGNTIYF
TRBJ2-3 | TRBV9 | NA | TRBD2 | TGTGCCAGCAGCATCCGGGACTACACAGATACGCAGTATTTT | CASSIRDYTDTQYF
TRBJ2-7 | TRBV10-3 | NA | NA | TGTGCCATCAGTGGGGGGGTGGCAGGAGCCTACGAGCAGTACTTC | CAISGGVAGAYEQYF
TRBJ1-5 | TRBV13 | NA | NA | TGTGCCAGCAGCTTAAGACAGAGCAATCAGCCCCAGCATTTT | CASSLRQSNQPQHF
TRBJ1-6 | TRBV2 | NA | TRBD1 | TGTGCCAGCAGTGACCTTGGACAGGTTATTGAACCCCTCCACTTT | CASSDLGQVIEPLHF
TRBJ1-2 | TRBV19 | NA | NA | TGTGCCAGTAGTATCACAGGGACGGACTATGGCTACACCTTC | CASSITGTDYGYTF
TRBJ2-3 | TRBV27 | once | NA | TGTGCCAGCAGTTTCCAAGCGGCATATACGCAGTATTTT | CASSFQAAYTQYF
TRBJ2-3 | TRBV9 | NA | TRBD2 | TGTGCCAGCAGCCCCGCGCTAGCGGCAGATACGCAGTATTTT | CASSPALAADTQYF
TRBJ1-5 | TRBV7-9 | once | NA | TGTGCCAGCAGCTTAGCAGGAAGTGGCACAGCCTATAGCAATCAGCCCCAGCATTTT | CASSLAGSGTAYSNQPQHF
TRBJ1-2 | TRBV5-4 | NA | TRBD1 | TGTGCCAGCAGCTTATGGACAGGGAACTATGGCTACACCTTC | CASSLWTGNYGYTF
TRBJ2-2 | TRBV11-2 | NA | TRBD2 | TGTGCCAGTCAGGGAGGGTCCGGGGAGCTGTTTTTT | CASQGGSGELFF
TRBJ2-1 | TRBV11-2 | NA | NA | TGTGCCAGCAGCCTTAGGACTTCCTACAATGAGCAGTTCTTC | CASSLRTSYNEQFF
TRBJ1-5 | TRBV2 | NA | NA | TGTGCCAGCAGTAAAGCCGGGAGCACTTATAGCAATCAGCCCCAGCATTTT | CASSKAGSTYSNQPQHF
TRBJ2-1 | TRBV7-9 | NA | TRBD2 | TGTGCCAGCAGCACGCCGGGACTAACTTACAATGAGCAGTTCTTC | CASSTPGLTYNEQFF
TRBJ2-7 | TRBV19 | NA | TRBD2 | TGTGCCAGTAGTATACGGGGGGATACCTACGAGCAGTACTTC | CASSIRGDTYEQYF
TRBJ2-3 | TRBV2 | NA | TRBD1 | TGTGCCAGCAGTGGGGACAGGGTCACAGATACGCAGTATTTT | CASSGDRVTDTQYF
TRBJ1-4 | TRBV23-1 | NA | NA | TGCGCCAGCAGTCAATCGTTCGGGGGTGGTGAAAAACTGTTTTTT | CASSQSFGGGEKLFF